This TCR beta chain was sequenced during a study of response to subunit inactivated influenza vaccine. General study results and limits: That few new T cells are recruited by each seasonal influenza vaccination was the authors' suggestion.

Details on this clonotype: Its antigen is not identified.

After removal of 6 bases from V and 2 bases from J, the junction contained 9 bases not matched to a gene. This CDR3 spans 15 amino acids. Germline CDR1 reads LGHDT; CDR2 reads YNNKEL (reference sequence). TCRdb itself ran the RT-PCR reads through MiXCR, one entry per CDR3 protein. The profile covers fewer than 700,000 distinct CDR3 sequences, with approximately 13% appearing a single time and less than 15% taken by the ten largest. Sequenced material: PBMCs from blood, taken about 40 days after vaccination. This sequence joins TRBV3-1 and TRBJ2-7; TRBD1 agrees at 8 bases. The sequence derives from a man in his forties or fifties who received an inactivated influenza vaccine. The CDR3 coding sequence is TGTGCCAGCAGTCCTTCCCAGGGGGCGGCCTACGAGCAGTACTTC. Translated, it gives CASSPSQGAAYEQYF.